These 26 T cell receptor beta chains were all obtained from the same sample, sequenced in a study of blood T cells in healthy people across ages. A second PCR, run for roughly 6 to 11 cycles, used a sample-barcoded 5' primer plus a J-beta primer mix. MiXCR, applied by TCRdb to the 5' RACE reads, yields one record per CDR3 protein. The sample holds about 1.8 million distinct CDR3 sequences, around half seen once. Sequenced material: blood. These receptors came from a woman aged 40 to 49 in good health.

The rearrangement joins TRBV27 to TRBJ1-6, with D hard to call. The V gene lost 4 bases and the J gene lost 2 bases, with 6 bases spanning the gap. The CDR3 loop spans 14 amino acids. The germline V gene encodes CDR1 MNHEY and CDR2 SMNVEV (reference sequence). The CDR3 DNA is TGTGCCAGCAGTTCCCGACCCTATAATTCACCCCTCCACTTT. Its protein is CASSSRPYNSPLHF.

This clonotype was seen only a few times. This CDR3 is CASSLNPTIVSGANVLTF. The CDR3 DNA reads TGTGCCAGCAGCTTAAACCCGACAATAGTTTCTGGGGCCAACGTCCTGACTTTC. The chain uses TRBV7-2 and TRBJ2-6; D is unresolved. Between the trimmed V and J ends, which lost 2 bases and 1 base, there was a span of 15 bases. The germline V gene encodes CDR1 SGHTA and CDR2 FQGNSA. The CDR3 is made up of 18 amino acids.

The rearrangement uses TRBV4-3 and TRBJ2-4; 10 bases map to TRBD2. The J call could be wrong; TRBJ2-7 is a better fit for the DNA end. The germline CDR1 and CDR2 sequences are LGHNA and YSLEER. The CDR3 consists of 18 residues. CDR3 in amino acids: CASSQVTSGVDFGYEQYF. As DNA, the CDR3 is TGCGCCAGCAGCCAAGTTACTAGCGGGGTAGACTTCGGCTACGAGCAGTACTTC.

This clonotype was seen a handful of times. This rearrangement joins TRBV2 to TRBJ2-3, with D perhaps TRBD1 (5 bases). The CDR3 has 16 residues. Germline CDR1 reads SNHLY; CDR2 reads FYNNEI. Trimming shortened V by 0 bases and J by 5 bases, and 15 bases separated the two germline ends. The CDR3 sequence is CASSEAQRWTRDTQYF. The DNA for the CDR3 is TGTGCCAGCAGTGAAGCGCAAAGGTGGACAAGAGATACGCAGTATTTT.

V usage is TRBV20-1 and J usage is TRBJ2-7, with TRBD1 matching 7 bases. Germline V gene sequence: CDR1 DFQATT, CDR2 SNEGSKA (reference sequence). J gave up 2 bases and V 5 bases, and 18 bases lay outside the gene matches. The CDR3 totals 17 residues. CDR3: CSASDRVKTGPAYEQYF. CDR3 bases: TGCAGTGCTTCCGATAGAGTAAAGACAGGGCCAGCCTACGAGCAGTACTTC.

This clonotype appeared a few times. The rearrangement links TRBV20-1 to TRBJ2-4; D is possibly TRBD1 (6 bases). The end of the DNA is better explained by TRBJ2-7, so the J call may be wrong. CDR3 size: 12 residues. The germline V gene encodes CDR1 DFQATT and CDR2 SNEGSKA (reference sequence). In DNA, the CDR3 is TGCAGTGCTAGGGCAGGGGACTACGAGCAGTACTTC. Its translation: CSARAGDYEQYF.

This clonotype appeared once. The V and J genes are TRBV5-1 and TRBJ2-5, with 8 bases fitting TRBD1. The V gene's germline CDR1 is SGHRS and CDR2 YFSETQ. V was pared by 4 bases and J by 4 bases, with 9 bases of the junction left unmatched. There are 15 residues in the CDR3. Here the CDR3 DNA reads TGCGCCAGCAGCCTTACAGGGGGAAATGGAGAGACCCAGTACTTC. Its translation is CASSLTGGNGETQYF.

The rearrangement joins TRBV18 to TRBJ1-1; D is unresolved. CDR1 is KGHSH, CDR2 LQKENI, per germline. The length of the CDR3 is 13 residues. V was clipped by 3 bases and J by 3 bases, with 8 bases between them. The CDR3 protein is CASSPDLYTEAFF. The CDR3 DNA follows: TGTGCCAGCTCACCGGACCTCTACACTGAAGCTTTCTTT.

This chain uses TRBV4-1 with TRBJ2-7, with D perhaps matching TRBD1 (5 bases). The CDR3 consists of 15 residues. Germline loops: CDR1 MGHRA, CDR2 YSYEKL. Trimming removed 2 bases from V and 0 bases from J, with 11 bases in between. CDR3: CASSQPTEGSYEQYF. DNA for the CDR3: TGCGCCAGCAGCCAACCGACAGAAGGCTCCTACGAGCAGTACTTC.

The chain links TRBV28 to TRBJ1-2; possibly TRBD1 for D (6 bases). V was clipped by 6 bases and J by 7 bases, with 12 bases between them. CDR3 length: 12 amino acids. Germline CDR1 MDHEN, CDR2 SYDVKM. The chain's CDR3 is CASRSGGGGYTF. CDR3 DNA: TGTGCCAGCAGATCGGGGGGCGGTGGCTACACCTTC.

CDR3 sequence reads: CSAWITGDGETQYF. The DNA of the CDR3 is TGCAGTGCTTGGATAACAGGGGACGGGGAGACCCAGTACTTC. The V and J genes are TRBV20-1 and TRBJ2-5, with 7 positions matching TRBD1. Trimming removed 5 bases from V and 5 bases from J; junction bases left unmatched: 11. The CDR3 contains 14 residues. The germline CDR1 and CDR2 sequences are DFQATT and SNEGSKA (reference sequence).

This chain connects TRBV4-3 to TRBJ2-1, with unresolved D. From germline, CDR1 is LGHNA and CDR2 YSLEER. The CDR3 is made up of 15 amino acids. The germline V and J ends were trimmed by 0 bases and 4 bases, with 10 bases remaining between them. The CDR3 region has the DNA TGCGCCAGCAGCCAAGATCCTAGTACGTACAATGAGCAGTTCTTC. Encoded protein: CASSQDPSTYNEQFF.

This rearrangement joins TRBV29-1 to TRBJ2-5; D perhaps matches TRBD2 (6 bases). Germline-derived CDR1 and CDR2 are SQVTM and ANQGSEA. The CDR3 consists of 12 residues. V was shortened by 4 bases and J by 3 bases, with 9 bases between the two germline ends. The CDR3 DNA is TGCAGCGTTGCAGAGCGGGAAGAGACCCAGTACTTC. Translation gives CSVAEREETQYF.

This clonotype has only a few counts. This chain links TRBV7-9 with TRBJ1-6; D unresolved. Trimming took 5 bases from V and 8 from J, leaving 10 bases between them. The CDR3 runs to 13 residues. Germline CDR1 and CDR2: SEHNR and FQNEAQ (reference sequence). The CDR3 sequence: CASSRTDYSPLHF. The CDR3 nucleotides are TGTGCCAGCAGCCGGACGGATTATTCACCCCTCCACTTT.

The chain links TRBV5-1 to TRBJ2-1; D may correspond to TRBD1 or TRBD2 (5 bases each). This CDR3 has 15 amino acids. Per germline, CDR1 SGHRS and CDR2 YFSETQ. V gave up 4 bases and J gave up 3 bases, with 14 bases separating them. CDR3 residues: CASSTSRGGYNEQFF. The CDR3 region has the DNA TGCGCCAGCAGCACGAGCCGGGGCGGCTACAATGAGCAGTTCTTC.

The chain recombines TRBV7-8 with TRBJ2-3; D unresolved. This CDR3 spans 16 amino acids. V dropped 5 bases and J dropped 5 bases, with 20 bases sitting between them. Per the germline V gene, CDR1 is SGHVS and CDR2 is FQNEAQ. The CDR3 sequence: CASSPGRVPFGDTQYF. The CDR3 nucleotides read TGTGCCAGCAGCCCTGGTCGGGTACCTTTTGGAGATACGCAGTATTTT.

The gene calls are TRBV2 and TRBJ2-7, with 7 bases lining up with TRBD2. The J call may be mistaken, given a closer DNA end match to TRBJ2-5. The V gene's germline CDR1 is SNHLY and CDR2 FYNNEI. The CDR3 has 14 residues. The CDR3 here is CASLLAEGRETQYF. The CDR3 coding sequence is TGTGCCAGCCTGCTAGCGGAGGGACGGGAGACCCAGTACTTC.

The chain is built from TRBV6-2 or TRBV6-3 and TRBJ2-5; D is unresolved. Trimming took 0 bases from V and 3 from J, leaving 14 bases between them. The CDR3 consists of 16 residues. In germline, CDR1 is MNHEY, CDR2 SVGEGT. The CDR3 DNA sequence: TGTGCCAGCAGTTACTCGTTGATGGGCGTTGAAGAGACCCAGTACTTC. Translated: CASSYSLMGVEETQYF.

This sequence joins TRBV29-1 and TRBJ2-7; D unresolved. The CDR3 is made up of 14 amino acids. Trimming removed 4 bases at V and 1 base at J, with 14 bases between. Germline CDR1 is SQVTM and CDR2 is ANQGSEA. The CDR3 nucleotides read TGCAGCGTTGTCGGCGGCATCTCGTCCTACGAGCAGTACTTC. It translates to CSVVGGISSYEQYF.

The chain employs TRBV7-6 and TRBJ2-1; 10 bases fit TRBD2. The DNA end is a closer match to TRBJ2-7, so the J assignment may be wrong. This CDR3 has 16 amino acids. Germline CDR1 reads SGHVS; CDR2 reads FNYEAQ. CDR3 residues: CASSKASGGSYNEQYF. In nucleotides, the CDR3 is TGTGCCAGCAGCAAAGCTAGCGGGGGTTCCTACAATGAGCAGTACTTC.

The gene calls are TRBV29-1 and TRBJ1-1; 7 bases map to TRBD1. The CDR3 loop spans 14 amino acids. Trimming at V came to 7 bases and at J to 6 bases, leaving 14 bases not matched to a gene. Germline V gene data show CDR1 as SQVTM and CDR2 as ANQGSEA. The CDR3 DNA reads TGCAGCGCCTGCAGGACAGGAGGGGACGCTGAAGCTTTCTTT. Protein product: CSACRTGGDAEAFF.

The rearrangement uses TRBV2 and TRBJ1-1; TRBD1 is a possible D gene (6 bases). V was cut by 6 bases and J by 4 bases, with 15 bases left in between. The CDR3 contains 14 residues. Germline V gene data show CDR1 as SNHLY and CDR2 as FYNNEI. CDR3 sequence reads: CASRDTGRRTEAFF. The DNA of the CDR3 is TGTGCCAGCAGGGACACAGGGCGTCGCACTGAAGCTTTCTTT.

The rearrangement uses TRBV29-1 and TRBJ2-5; 7 bases are shared with TRBD2. The CDR3 sequence is 15 residues long. V dropped 3 bases and J dropped 5; count of bases not matched to a gene: 12. Germline CDR1 and CDR2: SQVTM and ANQGSEA. The CDR3 region is CSVDEPRGITETQYF. The CDR3 DNA reads TGCAGCGTTGATGAGCCGCGGGGGATCACGGAGACCCAGTACTTC. The full variable domain, completed using reference TRBV29-1 and TRBJ2-5, is SAVISQKPSRDICQRGTSLTIQCQVDSQVTMMFWYRQQPGQSLTLIATANQGSEATYESGFVIDKFPISRPNLTFSTLTVSNMSPEDSSIYLCSVDEPRGITETQYFGPGTRLLVL.

This chain uses TRBV9 with TRBJ2-1; D uncertain. CDR3 size: 14 residues. Germline V CDR1 and CDR2: SGDLS, YYNGEE. V dropped 4 bases and J dropped 0 bases, with 8 bases sitting between them. The CDR3 nucleotides are TGTGCCAGCAGCAAGGTTAGCTCCTACAATGAGCAGTTCTTC. It encodes CASSKVSSYNEQFF.

This clonotype has a handful of counts. The chain recombines TRBV5-1 with TRBJ2-3, with TRBD1 matching 9 bases. The germline V gene has CDR1 SGHRS and CDR2 YFSETQ. The CDR3 covers 14 residues. V shed 7 bases and J 1 base; nucleotides not matched to a gene: 4. CDR3 amino acids: CASFRDRGTDTQYF. DNA of the CDR3: TGCGCCAGCTTCCGGGACAGGGGCACAGATACGCAGTATTTT.

The gene calls are TRBV7-2 and TRBJ2-1, with TRBD2 matching 9 bases. This CDR3 has 14 residues. The germline V gene has CDR1 SGHTA and CDR2 FQGNSA. With V trimmed by 5 bases and J by 9 bases, 8 bases remained unmatched. The DNA of the CDR3 is TGTGCCAGCAGCCATTTGAGGACTAGCGTTGAGCAGTTCTTC. Protein product: CASSHLRTSVEQFF.